Below, 3 T cell receptor beta chains from the same sample are listed, as sequenced in a study of OX40 agonist ivuxolimab in advanced cancers. Generated by immunoSEQ multiplex PCR, the TCRdb table keeps only in-frame clones and is missing some. The repertoire includes roughly 20,000 clones, 87% of them detected once, and 30% to 35% sits in the top ten. The sample consisted of CD4+ or CD8+ T cells sorted from blood, taken in a trial of the OX40 agonist ivuxolimab. All receptors derive from an adult with an advanced solid tumor such as melanoma, head and neck, liver or kidney cancer.

This clone has a single count. The CDR3 protein is CASSPTGQGAGYTF. CDR3 coding DNA: TGCGCCAGCAGCCCAACAGGACAGGGCGCTGGCTACACCTTC. This sequence joins TRBV4-3 and TRBJ1-2; 8 nucleotides match TRBD1. After removal of 4 bases from V and 7 bases from J, the junction contained 8 bases not matched to a gene. The CDR3 is 14 residues long. Germline V gene sequence: CDR1 LGHNA, CDR2 YSLEER.

This chain joins TRBV28 and TRBJ2-2; possibly TRBD1 for D (6 bases). CDR1 is MDHEN, CDR2 SYDVKM, per germline. V lost 4 bases and J lost 0, with 15 bases in between. The CDR3 runs 17 residues. Here the CDR3 reads CASSSPGQLANTGELFF. The CDR3, as DNA: TGTGCCAGCAGTTCCCCCGGACAGTTGGCGAACACCGGGGAGCTGTTTTTT.

CDR3 amino acids: CASSLGGSPLHF. CDR3 sequence (DNA): TGCGCCAGCTCCCTCGGGGGATCACCCCTCCACTTT. The rearrangement uses TRBV5-1 and TRBJ1-6, with a tentative D call TRBD1 (5 bases). The CDR3 consists of 12 residues. The V gene lost 7 bases and the J gene lost 10 bases, with 12 bases spanning the gap. CDR1 is SGHRS, CDR2 YFSETQ, per germline.